This TCR beta chain was sequenced during a study of T cell clonality in common variable immunodeficiency. Equal genomic DNA amounts from CVID and control samples were sequenced. TCRdb's table, derived via immunoSEQ multiplex PCR, lists solely in-frame clones and lacks some. The profile covers tens of thousands of clones, none occurring a single time. Findings of the study overall: Shared TCRbeta clones were fewer between CVID subjects than controls. Fewer deletions and N-nucleotide insertions were reportedly seen in common variable immunodeficiency TCR beta sequences.

Caucasian heritage predominated among both patients and controls. Blood samples were heparinized, roughly 5 to 9 ml per donor. The germline gives CDR1 KGHSH, CDR2 LQKENI. This CDR3 has 15 amino acids. V was clipped by 1 base and J by 3 bases, with 12 bases between them. This clone showed up many times. Its target is not known. The read ends 3 residues early relative to the CDR3; the germline J gene fills the gap. This TCR derives from a human donor with common variable immunodeficiency. This chain uses TRBV18 with TRBJ1-2; weak D call: TRBD1 (6 bases). Sequencing was done on a sample of peripheral blood mononuclear cells. The sequenced CDR3 bases are TGTGCCAGCTCACCACTCCCAAGGACAGACTATGGC. Translation: CASSPLPRTDYG. From start to end, the CDR3 is CASSPLPRTDYGYTF.